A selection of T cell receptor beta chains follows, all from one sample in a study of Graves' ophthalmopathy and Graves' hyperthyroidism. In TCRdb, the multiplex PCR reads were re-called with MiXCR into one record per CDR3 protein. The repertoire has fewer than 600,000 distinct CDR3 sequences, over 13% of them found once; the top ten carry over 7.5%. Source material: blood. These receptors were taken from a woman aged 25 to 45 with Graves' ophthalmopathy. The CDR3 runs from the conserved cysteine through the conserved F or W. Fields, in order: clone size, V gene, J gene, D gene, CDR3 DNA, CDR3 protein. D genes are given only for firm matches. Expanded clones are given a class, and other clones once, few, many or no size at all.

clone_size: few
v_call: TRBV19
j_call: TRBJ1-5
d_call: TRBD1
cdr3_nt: TGTGCCAGTACCGATGGTTGGACAGGGGGCCGTATCGGGCAGCCCCAGCATTTT
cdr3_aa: CASTDGWTGGRIGQPQHF

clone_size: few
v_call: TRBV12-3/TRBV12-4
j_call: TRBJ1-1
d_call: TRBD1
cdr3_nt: TGTGCCAGCACTACCACAAGGACAGGTGAAGCTTTCTTT
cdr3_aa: CASTTTRTGEAFF

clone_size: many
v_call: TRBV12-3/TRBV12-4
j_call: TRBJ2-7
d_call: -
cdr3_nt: TGTGCCAGCAGTTTTCAACACTCCTACGAGCAGTACTTC
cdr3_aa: CASSFQHSYEQYF

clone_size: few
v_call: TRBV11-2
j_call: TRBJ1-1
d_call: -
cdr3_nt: TGTGCCAGCAGCTTGGGGCAGGGAGGGAGCGGCACTGAAGCTTTCTTT
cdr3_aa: CASSLGQGGSGTEAFF

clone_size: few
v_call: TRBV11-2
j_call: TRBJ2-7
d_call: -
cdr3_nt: TGTGCCAGCAGCTTAAGTCGGGGGTACGAGCAGTACTTC
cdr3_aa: CASSLSRGYEQYF

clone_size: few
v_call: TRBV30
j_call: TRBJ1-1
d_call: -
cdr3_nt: TGTGCCTGGGAGCCCGCACTGAACACTGAAGCTTTCTTT
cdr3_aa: CAWEPALNTEAFF

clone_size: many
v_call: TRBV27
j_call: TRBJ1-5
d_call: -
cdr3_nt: TGTGCCAGCACCCTGGACAGTACGGGCAATCAGCCCCAGCATTTT
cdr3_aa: CASTLDSTGNQPQHF

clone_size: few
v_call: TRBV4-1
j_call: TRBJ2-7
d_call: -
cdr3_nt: TGCGCCAGCAGCCAAGGCCAGGGGAGAGAGCAGTACTTC
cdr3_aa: CASSQGQGREQYF

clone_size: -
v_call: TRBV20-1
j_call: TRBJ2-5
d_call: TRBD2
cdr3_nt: TGCAGTGCTCCAAGAGGGGCGGGACTAGCGAACCTCCAGGGGGAGACCCAGTACTTC
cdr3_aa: CSAPRGAGLANLQGETQYF

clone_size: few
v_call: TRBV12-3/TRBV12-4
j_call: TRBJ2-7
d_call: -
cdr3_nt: TGTGCCAGCAGCCCGGGGCAGGGGGGAATCTACGAGCAGTACTTC
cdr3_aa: CASSPGQGGIYEQYF

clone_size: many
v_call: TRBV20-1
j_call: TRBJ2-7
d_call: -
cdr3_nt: TGCAGAGCTACGCGCCGGGGGAGCTCCTACGAGCAGTACTTC
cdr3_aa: CRATRRGSSYEQYF

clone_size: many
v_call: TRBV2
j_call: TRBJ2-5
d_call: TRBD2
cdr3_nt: TGTGCCAGCAGCCGTGAGACTAGCGGGGAGACCCAGTACTTC
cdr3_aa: CASSRETSGETQYF

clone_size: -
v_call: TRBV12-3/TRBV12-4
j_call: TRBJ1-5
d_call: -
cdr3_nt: TGTGCCAGCAGCCCTGAGTCGCATCAGCCCCAGCATTTT
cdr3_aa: CASSPESHQPQHF

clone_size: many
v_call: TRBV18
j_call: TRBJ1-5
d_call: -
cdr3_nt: TGTGCCAGCTCACCACCATCGGGGGATCAGCCCCAGCATTTT
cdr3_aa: CASSPPSGDQPQHF

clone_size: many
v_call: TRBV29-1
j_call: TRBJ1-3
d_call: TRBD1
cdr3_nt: TGCAGCGTAGGACAGGACCCTGGAAACACCATATATTTT
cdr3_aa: CSVGQDPGNTIYF

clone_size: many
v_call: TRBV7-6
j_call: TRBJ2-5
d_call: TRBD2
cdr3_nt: TGTGCCAGCAGCTTAGGTCTAGCGGGGGGGTTTGAAGAGACCCAGTACTTC
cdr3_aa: CASSLGLAGGFEETQYF

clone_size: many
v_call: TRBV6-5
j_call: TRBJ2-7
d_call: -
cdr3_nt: TGTGCCAGCTGTTCCCAGAAAGGGGGGGTCTCCTACGAGCAGTACTTC
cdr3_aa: CASCSQKGGVSYEQYF

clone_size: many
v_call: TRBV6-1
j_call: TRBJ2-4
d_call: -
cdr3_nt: TGTGCCAGCAGTGGGGGGGCGGTAGCCAAAAACATTAAGTACTTC
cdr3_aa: CASSGGAVAKNIKYF

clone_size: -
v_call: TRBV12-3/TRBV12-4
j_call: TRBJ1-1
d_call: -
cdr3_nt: TGTGCCAGCAGTCGGGACTTAGGGACTGAAGCTTTCTTT
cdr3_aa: CASSRDLGTEAFF

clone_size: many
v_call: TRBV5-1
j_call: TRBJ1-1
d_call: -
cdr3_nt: TGCGCCAGCAGCTTGTCACACAGAGACACTGAAGCTTTCTTT
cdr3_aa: CASSLSHRDTEAFF

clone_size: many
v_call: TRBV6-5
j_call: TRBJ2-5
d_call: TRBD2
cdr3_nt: TGTGCCAGCAGTTACTCGAGCGGGAAAGAGACCCAGTACTTC
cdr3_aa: CASSYSSGKETQYF

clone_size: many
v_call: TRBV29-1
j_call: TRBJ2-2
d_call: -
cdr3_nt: TGCAGCGTTGAAGCCAAGACCGGGGAGCTGTTTTTT
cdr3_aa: CSVEAKTGELFF

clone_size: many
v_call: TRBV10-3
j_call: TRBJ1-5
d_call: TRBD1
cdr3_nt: TGTGCCATCAGTGATTGGACAGGGGGCCGTCAGCCCCAGCATTTT
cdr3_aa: CAISDWTGGRQPQHF

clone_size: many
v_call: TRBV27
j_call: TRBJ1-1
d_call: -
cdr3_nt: TGTGCCAGCAGTTTATCCAGGGGCGCCCCCGAAGCTTTCTTT
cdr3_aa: CASSLSRGAPEAFF

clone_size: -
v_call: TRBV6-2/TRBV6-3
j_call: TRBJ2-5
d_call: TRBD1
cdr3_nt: TGTGCCAGCAGCCTGCAGGGGGCATACCTACCAGGGACCCAGTACTTC
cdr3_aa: CASSLQGAYLPGTQYF

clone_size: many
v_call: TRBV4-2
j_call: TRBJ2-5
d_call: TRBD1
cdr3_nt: TGTGCCAGCAGCACGGACAGGAGGTTTATCGAGTACCAAGAGACCCAGTACTTC
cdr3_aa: CASSTDRRFIEYQETQYF

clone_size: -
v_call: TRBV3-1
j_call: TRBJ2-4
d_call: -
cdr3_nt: TGTGCCAGCAGCCCTTTCGAGGGGTCGCACATTCAGTACTTC
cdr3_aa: CASSPFEGSHIQYF

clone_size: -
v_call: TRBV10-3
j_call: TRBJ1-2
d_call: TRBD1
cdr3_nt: TGTGCCATCAGTCGGACAGGGGGCAACGATGGCTACACCTTC
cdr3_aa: CAISRTGGNDGYTF

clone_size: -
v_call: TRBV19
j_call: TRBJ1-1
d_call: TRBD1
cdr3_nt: TGTGCCAGTAGTATGGGGGACAGGGGCACTGAAGCTTTCTTT
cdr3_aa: CASSMGDRGTEAFF

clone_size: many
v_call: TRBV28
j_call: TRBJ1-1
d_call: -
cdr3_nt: TGTGCCAGCACCAAGGCCCGTTTGAACACTGAAGCTTTCTTT
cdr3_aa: CASTKARLNTEAFF

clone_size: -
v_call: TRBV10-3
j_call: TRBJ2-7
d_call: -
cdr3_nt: TGTGCCATCAGTGCGCAGGACTCGTACGAGCAGTACTTC
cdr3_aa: CAISAQDSYEQYF

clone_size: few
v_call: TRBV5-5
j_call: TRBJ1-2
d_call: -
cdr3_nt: TGTGCCAGCAGCTTGGACACGGGGGCTAATTCTGGCTACACCTTC
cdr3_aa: CASSLDTGANSGYTF

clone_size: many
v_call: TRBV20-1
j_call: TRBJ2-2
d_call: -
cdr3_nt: TGCAGTGCCGGGGACCGAGCGAACACCGGGGAGCTGTTTTTT
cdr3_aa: CSAGDRANTGELFF

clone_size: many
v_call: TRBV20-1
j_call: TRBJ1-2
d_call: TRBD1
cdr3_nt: TGCAGTGCCAGGGGGTTCCCTGAGATCTATGGCTACACCTTC
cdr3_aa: CSARGFPEIYGYTF

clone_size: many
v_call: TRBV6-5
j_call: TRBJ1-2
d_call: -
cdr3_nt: TGTGCCAGCAGTTACGGGCAGGGTAACTATGGCTACACCTTC
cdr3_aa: CASSYGQGNYGYTF

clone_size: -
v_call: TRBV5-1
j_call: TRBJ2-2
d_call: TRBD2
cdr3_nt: TGCGCCAGCAGCTTGCCTAGCGGGAGGGACACCGGGGAGCTGTTTTTT
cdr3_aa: CASSLPSGRDTGELFF

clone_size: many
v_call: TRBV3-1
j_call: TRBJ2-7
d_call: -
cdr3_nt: TGTGCCAGCAGCCAGAGGGGGGTCGAGCAGTACTTC
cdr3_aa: CASSQRGVEQYF

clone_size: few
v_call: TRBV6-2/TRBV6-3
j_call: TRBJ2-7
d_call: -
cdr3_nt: TGTGCCAGCAGTCCCAGGCTTTTGATCTACGAGCAGTACTTC
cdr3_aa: CASSPRLLIYEQYF

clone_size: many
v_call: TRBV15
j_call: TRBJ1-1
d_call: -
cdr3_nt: TGTGCCACCAGCAGGGAACTTACAGTGAACACTGAAGCTTTCTTT
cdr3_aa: CATSRELTVNTEAFF

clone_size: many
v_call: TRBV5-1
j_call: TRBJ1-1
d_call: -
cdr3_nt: TGCGCCAGCAGCTTGCGAATACACAACACTGAAGCTTTCTTT
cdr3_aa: CASSLRIHNTEAFF

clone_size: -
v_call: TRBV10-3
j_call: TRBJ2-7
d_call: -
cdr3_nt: TGTGCCATCAGTACCGGGACCTTAAGCTCCTACGAGCAGTACTTC
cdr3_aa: CAISTGTLSSYEQYF

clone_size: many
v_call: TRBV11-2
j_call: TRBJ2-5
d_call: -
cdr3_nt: TGTGCCAGCAGCCCCCTGGAAGGCCAAGAGACCCAGTACTTC
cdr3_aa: CASSPLEGQETQYF

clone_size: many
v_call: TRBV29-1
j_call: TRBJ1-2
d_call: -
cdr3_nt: TGCAGCGTTGGGGTAGGTTTCCACCGGGACTATGGCTACACCTTC
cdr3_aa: CSVGVGFHRDYGYTF

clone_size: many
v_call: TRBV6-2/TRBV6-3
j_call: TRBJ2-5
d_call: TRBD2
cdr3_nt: TGTGCCAGCAGTCGTCGGGGGGGCCAGGAGACCCAGTACTTC
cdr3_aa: CASSRRGGQETQYF

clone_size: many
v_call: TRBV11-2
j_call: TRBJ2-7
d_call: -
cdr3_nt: TGTGCCAGCAGCTTGGTAACGAGCTCCTACGAGCAGTACTTC
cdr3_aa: CASSLVTSSYEQYF

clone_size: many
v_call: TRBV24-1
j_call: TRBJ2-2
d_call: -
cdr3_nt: TGTGCCACTCCCCCAGAGCCCACCGGGGAGCTGTTTTTT
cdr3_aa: CATPPEPTGELFF

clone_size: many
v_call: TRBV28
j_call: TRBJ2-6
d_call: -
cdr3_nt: TGTGCCAGCAGTAACAGGCCGACCAACGTCCTGACTTTC
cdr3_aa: CASSNRPTNVLTF

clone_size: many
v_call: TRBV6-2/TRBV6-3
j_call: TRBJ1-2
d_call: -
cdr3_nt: TGTGCCAGCAGACCTGACAGGAGGATAGGCGGCTACACCTTC
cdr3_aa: CASRPDRRIGGYTF

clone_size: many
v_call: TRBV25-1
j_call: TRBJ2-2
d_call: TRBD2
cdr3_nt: TGTGCCAGCACGGGACTAGCGGGGACCGGGGAGCTGTTTTTT
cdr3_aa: CASTGLAGTGELFF

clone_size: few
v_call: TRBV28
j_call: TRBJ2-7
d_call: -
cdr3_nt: TGTGCCAGCAGTTTTCCGGGGTCTGAACCCTACGAGCAGTACTTC
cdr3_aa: CASSFPGSEPYEQYF

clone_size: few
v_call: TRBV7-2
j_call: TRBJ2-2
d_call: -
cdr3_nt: TGTGCCAGCAGCGACCGGGGCCTAGTGACCGGGGAGCTGTTTTTT
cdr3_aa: CASSDRGLVTGELFF

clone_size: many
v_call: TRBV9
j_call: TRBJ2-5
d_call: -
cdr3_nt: TGTGCCAGCAGCCCCTCCTATGGGGGGCCGGCGGGGACCCAGTACTTC
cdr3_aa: CASSPSYGGPAGTQYF

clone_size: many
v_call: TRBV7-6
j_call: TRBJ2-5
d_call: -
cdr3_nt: TGTGCCAGCAGCTTAGTAACACACCTCGGGGAGACCCAGTACTTC
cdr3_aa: CASSLVTHLGETQYF

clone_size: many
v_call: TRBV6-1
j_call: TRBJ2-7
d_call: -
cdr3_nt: TGTGCCAGCAGCGTAACCCCCTACGAGCAGTACTTC
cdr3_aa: CASSVTPYEQYF

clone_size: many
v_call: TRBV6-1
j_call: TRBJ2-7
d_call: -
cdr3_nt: TGTGCCAGCAGCAATGACGGTCCCTACGAGCAGTACTTC
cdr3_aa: CASSNDGPYEQYF

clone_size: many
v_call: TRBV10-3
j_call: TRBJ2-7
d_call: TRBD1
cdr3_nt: TGTGCCATCAGTGGAACGACAGGGTTGACCTACGAGCAGTACTTC
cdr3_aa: CAISGTTGLTYEQYF

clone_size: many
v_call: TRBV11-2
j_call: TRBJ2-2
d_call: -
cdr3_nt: TGTGCCAGCAGCTTACGGGCAGCGGGGAACACCGGGGAGCTGTTTTTT
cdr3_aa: CASSLRAAGNTGELFF

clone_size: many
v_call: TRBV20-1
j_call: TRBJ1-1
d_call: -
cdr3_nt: TGCAGTGCTAGCCTCCTGGGGGGGAGGTGGGGAGCTTTCTTT
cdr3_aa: CSASLLGGRWGAFF

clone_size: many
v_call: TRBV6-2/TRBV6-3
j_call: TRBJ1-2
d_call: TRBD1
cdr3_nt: TGTGCCAGCAGTGGCCGGGACAGATTTAACTATGGCTACACCTTC
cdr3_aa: CASSGRDRFNYGYTF